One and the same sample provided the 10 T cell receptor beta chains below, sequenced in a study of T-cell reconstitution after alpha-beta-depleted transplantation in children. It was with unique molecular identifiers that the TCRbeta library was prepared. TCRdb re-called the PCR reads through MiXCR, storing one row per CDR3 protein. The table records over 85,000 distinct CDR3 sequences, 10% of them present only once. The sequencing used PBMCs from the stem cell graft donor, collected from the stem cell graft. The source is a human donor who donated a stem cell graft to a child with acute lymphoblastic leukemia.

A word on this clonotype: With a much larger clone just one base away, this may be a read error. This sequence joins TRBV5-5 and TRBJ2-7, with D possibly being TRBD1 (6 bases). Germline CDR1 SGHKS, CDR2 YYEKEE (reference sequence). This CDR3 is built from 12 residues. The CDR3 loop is CASRLWDNEQYF. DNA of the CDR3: TGTGCCAGCCGCTTGTGGGACAACGAGCAGTACTTC.

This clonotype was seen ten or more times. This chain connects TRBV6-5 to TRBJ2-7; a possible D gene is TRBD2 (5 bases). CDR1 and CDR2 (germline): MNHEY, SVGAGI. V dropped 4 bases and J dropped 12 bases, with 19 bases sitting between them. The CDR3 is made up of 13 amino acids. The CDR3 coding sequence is TGTGCCAGCAGTTCGCGGAAACTAGGGAGTAGGTACTTC. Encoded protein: CASSSRKLGSRYF.

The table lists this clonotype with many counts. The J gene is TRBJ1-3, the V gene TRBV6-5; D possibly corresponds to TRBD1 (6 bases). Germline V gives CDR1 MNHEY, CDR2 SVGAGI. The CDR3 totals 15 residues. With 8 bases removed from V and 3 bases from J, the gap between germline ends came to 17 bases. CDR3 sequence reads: CASEIGQLSGNTIYF. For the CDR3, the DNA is TGTGCCAGCGAAATTGGACAGCTTAGTGGAAACACCATATATTTT.

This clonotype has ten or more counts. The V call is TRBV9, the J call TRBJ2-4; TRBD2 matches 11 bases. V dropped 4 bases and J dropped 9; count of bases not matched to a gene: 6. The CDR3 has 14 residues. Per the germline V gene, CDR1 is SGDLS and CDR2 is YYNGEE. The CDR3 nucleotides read TGTGCCAGCAGCCCCCGACTAGCGGGATTCATTCAGTACTTC. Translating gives CASSPRLAGFIQYF. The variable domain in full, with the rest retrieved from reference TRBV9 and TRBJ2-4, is DSGVTQTPKHLITATGQRVTLRCSPRSGDLSVYWYQQSLDQGLQFLIQYYNGEERAKGNILERFSAQQFPDLHSELNLSSLELGDSALYFCASSPRLAGFIQYFGAGTRLSVL.

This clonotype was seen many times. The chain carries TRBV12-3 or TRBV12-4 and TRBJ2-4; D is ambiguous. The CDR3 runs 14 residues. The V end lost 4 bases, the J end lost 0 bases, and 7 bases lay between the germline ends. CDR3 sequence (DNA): TGTGCCAGCAGTTCCTTGGGAGCCAAAAACATTCAGTACTTC. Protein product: CASSSLGAKNIQYF.

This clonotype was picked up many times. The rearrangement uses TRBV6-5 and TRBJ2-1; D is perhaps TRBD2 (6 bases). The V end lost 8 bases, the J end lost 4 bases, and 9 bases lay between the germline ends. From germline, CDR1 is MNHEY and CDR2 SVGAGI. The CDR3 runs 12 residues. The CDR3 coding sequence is TGTGCCAGCGGGACTGGGTACAATGAGCAGTTCTTC. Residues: CASGTGYNEQFF.

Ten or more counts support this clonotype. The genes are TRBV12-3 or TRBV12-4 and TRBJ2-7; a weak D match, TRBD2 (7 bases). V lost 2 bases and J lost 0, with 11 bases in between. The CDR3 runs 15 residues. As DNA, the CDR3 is TGTGCCAGCAGTTTACTCGGGGGGCCCTCCTACGAGCAGTACTTC. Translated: CASSLLGGPSYEQYF.

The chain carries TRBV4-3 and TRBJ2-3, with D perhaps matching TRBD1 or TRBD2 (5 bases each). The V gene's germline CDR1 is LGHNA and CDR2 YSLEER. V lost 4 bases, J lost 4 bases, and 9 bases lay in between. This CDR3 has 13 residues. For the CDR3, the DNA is TGCGCCAGCAGCCCTCGGGACCCAGATACGCAGTATTTT. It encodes CASSPRDPDTQYF.

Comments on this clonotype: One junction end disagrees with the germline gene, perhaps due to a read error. The CDR3 sequence: CATSRSTSGRAHEHFF. CDR3 coding DNA: TGTGCCACCAGCAGGTCGACTAGCGGGAGGGCCCATGAGCATTTCTTC. J is TRBJ2-1 and V is TRBV15, with 14 bases aligning to TRBD2. CDR3 length: 16 amino acids. The germline V gene has CDR1 LNHNV and CDR2 YYDKDF (reference sequence). Full variable domain (missing parts from reference TRBV15 and TRBJ2-1): DAMVIQNPRYQVTQFGKPVTLSCSQTLNHNVMYWYQQKSSQAPKLLFHYYDKDFNNEADTPDNFQSRRPNTSFCFLDIRSPGLGDTAMYLCATSRSTSGRAHEHFFGPGTRLTVL.

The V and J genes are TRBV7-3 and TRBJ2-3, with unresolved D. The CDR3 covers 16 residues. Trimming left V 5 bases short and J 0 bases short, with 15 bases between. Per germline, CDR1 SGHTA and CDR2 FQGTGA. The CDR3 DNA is TGTGCCAGCAGCCAAAGGCCGTACGGGAGCACAGATACGCAGTATTTT. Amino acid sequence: CASSQRPYGSTDTQYF. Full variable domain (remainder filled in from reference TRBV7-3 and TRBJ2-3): GAGVSQTPSNKVTEKGKYVELRCDPISGHTALYWYRQSLGQGPEFLIYFQGTGAADDSGLPNDRFFAVRPEGSVSTLKIQRTERGDSAVYLCASSQRPYGSTDTQYFGPGTRLTVL.